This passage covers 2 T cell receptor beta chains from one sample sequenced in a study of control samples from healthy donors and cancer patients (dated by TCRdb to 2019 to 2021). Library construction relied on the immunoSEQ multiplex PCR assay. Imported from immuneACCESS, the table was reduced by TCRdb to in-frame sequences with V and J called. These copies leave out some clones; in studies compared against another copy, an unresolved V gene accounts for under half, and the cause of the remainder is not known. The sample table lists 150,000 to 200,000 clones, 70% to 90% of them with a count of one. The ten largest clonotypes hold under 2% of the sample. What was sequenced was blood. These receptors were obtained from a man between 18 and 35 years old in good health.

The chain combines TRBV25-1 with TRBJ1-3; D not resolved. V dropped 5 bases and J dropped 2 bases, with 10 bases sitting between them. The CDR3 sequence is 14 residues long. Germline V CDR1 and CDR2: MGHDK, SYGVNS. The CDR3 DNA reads TGTGCCAGCAGTCTTCAAGGTACTGGAAACACCATATATTTT. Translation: CASSLQGTGNTIYF.

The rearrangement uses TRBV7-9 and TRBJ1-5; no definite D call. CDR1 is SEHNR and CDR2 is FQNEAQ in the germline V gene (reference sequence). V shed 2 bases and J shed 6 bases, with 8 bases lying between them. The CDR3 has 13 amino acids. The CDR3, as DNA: TGTGCCAGCAGCTTACTACGCGTTCAGCCCCAGCATTTT. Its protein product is CASSLLRVQPQHF. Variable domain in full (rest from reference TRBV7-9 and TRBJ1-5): DTGVSQNPRHKITKRGQNVTFRCDPISEHNRLYWYRQTLGQGPEFLTYFQNEAQLEKSRLLSDRFSAERPKGSFSTLEIQRTEQGDSAMYLCASSLLRVQPQHFGDGTRLSIL.